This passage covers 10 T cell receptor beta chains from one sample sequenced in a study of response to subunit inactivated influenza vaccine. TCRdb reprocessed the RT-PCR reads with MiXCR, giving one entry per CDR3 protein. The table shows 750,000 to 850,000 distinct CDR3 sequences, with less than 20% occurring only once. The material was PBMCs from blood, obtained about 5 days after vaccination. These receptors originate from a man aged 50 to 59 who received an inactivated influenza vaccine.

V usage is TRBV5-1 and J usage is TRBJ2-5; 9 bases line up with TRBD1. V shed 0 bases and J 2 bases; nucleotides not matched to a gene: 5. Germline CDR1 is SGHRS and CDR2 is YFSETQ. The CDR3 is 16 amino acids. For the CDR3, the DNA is TGCGCCAGCAGCTTGGGTGACAGGGGGACGCAAGAGACCCAGTACTTC. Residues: CASSLGDRGTQETQYF.

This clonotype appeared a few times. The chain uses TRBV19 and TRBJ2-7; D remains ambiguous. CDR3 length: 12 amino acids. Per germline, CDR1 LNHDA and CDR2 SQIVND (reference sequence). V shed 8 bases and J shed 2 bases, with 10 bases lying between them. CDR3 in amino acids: CASGKGPYEQYF. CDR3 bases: TGTGCCAGTGGTAAAGGGCCCTACGAGCAGTACTTC.

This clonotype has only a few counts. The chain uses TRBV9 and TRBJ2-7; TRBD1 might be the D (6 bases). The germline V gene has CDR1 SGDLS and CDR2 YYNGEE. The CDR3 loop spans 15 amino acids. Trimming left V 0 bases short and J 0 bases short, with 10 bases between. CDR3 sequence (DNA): TGTGCCAGCAGCGTAGGGCCAGGGGCCTCCTACGAGCAGTACTTC. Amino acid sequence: CASSVGPGASYEQYF. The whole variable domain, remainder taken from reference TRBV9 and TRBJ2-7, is DSGVTQTPKHLITATGQRVTLRCSPRSGDLSVYWYQQSLDQGLQFLIQYYNGEERAKGNILERFSAQQFPDLHSELNLSSLELGDSALYFCASSVGPGASYEQYFGPGTRLTVT.

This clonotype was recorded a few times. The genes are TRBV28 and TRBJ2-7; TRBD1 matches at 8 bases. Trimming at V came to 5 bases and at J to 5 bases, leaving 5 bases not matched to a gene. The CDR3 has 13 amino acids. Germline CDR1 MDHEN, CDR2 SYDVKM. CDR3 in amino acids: CASSLRGRDEQYF. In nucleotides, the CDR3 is TGTGCCAGCAGTCTCAGGGGGCGTGACGAGCAGTACTTC.

CDR3 loop: CSALNRLAGTYEQFF. The CDR3 bases are TGCAGTGCTTTAAACCGACTAGCGGGAACCTATGAGCAGTTCTTC. V is TRBV20-1 and J is TRBJ2-1, with TRBD2 matching over 11 bases. Germline CDR1 DFQATT, CDR2 SNEGSKA (reference sequence). There are 15 residues in the CDR3. The trim removed 5 bases at V and 8 bases at J, leaving 11 bases unmatched.

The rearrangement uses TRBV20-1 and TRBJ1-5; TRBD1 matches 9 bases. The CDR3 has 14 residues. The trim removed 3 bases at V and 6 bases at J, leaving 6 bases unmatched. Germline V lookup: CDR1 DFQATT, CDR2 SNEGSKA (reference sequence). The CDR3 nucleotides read TGCAGTGCTAGGTACAGGGGGCTTGGTCAGCCCCAGCATTTT. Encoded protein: CSARYRGLGQPQHF.

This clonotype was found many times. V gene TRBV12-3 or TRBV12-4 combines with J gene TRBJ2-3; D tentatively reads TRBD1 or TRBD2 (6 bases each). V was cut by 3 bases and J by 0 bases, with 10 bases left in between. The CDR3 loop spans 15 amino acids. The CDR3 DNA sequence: TGTGCCAGCAGTTTTGGGGGGCTGAGCACAGATACGCAGTATTTT. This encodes CASSFGGLSTDTQYF.

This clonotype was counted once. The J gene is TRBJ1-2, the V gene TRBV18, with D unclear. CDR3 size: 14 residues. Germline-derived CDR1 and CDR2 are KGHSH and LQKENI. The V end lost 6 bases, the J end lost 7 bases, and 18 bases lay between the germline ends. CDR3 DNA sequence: TGTGCCAGCTCGCATCCGGTGGTCCATGGTGGCTACACCTTC. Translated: CASSHPVVHGGYTF. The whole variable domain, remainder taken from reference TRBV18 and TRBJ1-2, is NAGVMQNPRHLVRRRGQEARLRCSPMKGHSHVYWYRQLPEEGLKFMVYLQKENIIDESGMPKERFSAEFPKEGPSILRIQQVVRGDSAAYFCASSHPVVHGGYTFGSGTRLTVV.

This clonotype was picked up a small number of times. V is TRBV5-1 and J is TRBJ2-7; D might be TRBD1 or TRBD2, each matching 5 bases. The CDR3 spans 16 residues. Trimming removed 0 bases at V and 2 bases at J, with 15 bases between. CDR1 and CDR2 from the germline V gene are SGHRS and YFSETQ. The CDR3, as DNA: TGCGCCAGCAGCTTGGTTCCCCTCCAGGGACCCTACGAGCAGTACTTC. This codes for CASSLVPLQGPYEQYF.

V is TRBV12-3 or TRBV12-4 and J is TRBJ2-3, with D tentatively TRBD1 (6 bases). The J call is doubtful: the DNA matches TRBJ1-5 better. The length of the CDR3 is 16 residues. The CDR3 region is CASSSGRGSYTDTQHF. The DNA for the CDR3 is TGTGCCAGCAGTTCCGGCAGGGGTTCCTACACAGATACGCAGCATTTT.